This is a list of T cell receptor beta chains from one sample in a study of vaccination and CD4 T cells after COVID-19. For these TCRs, the target antigens are not known. MiXCR, applied by TCRdb to the PCR reads, yields one record per CDR3 protein. This sample has 14,000 to 15,000 distinct CDR3 sequences, with 48% found just once. Sequencing was performed on CD4+ T cells from blood, cultured in vitro. The receptors come from a human donor who had recovered from COVID-19. CDR3s include the opening cysteine and the closing phenylalanine or tryptophan. The order of the fields is J gene, clone size, V gene, D gene, CDR3 protein, CDR3 DNA. D genes are given only for firm matches. The listing skips clone size in some rows; elsewhere it reads once, few, many or a size class.

j_gene: TRBJ2-1; abundance: few; v_gene: TRBV7-2; d_gene: TRBD2; CDR3aa: CASSLVGAGSGRYNEQFF; CDR3nt: TGTGCCAGCAGCTTAGTGGGGGCTGGAAGCGGGAGGTACAATGAGCAGTTCTTC
j_gene: TRBJ2-4; abundance: -; v_gene: TRBV20-1; d_gene: TRBD2; CDR3aa: CSAPGTNLAKNIQYF; CDR3nt: TGCAGTGCTCCCGGGACTAACTTAGCCAAAAACATTCAGTACTTC
j_gene: TRBJ1-2; abundance: -; v_gene: TRBV20-1; d_gene: -; CDR3aa: CSAQGPEDYGYTF; CDR3nt: TGCAGTGCCCAGGGACCCGAGGACTATGGCTACACCTTC
j_gene: TRBJ1-1; abundance: -; v_gene: TRBV6-2/TRBV6-3; d_gene: -; CDR3aa: CATRPRGVTEAFF; CDR3nt: TGTGCCACCCGGCCTCGGGGGGTCACTGAAGCTTTCTTT
j_gene: TRBJ1-1; abundance: -; v_gene: TRBV5-4; d_gene: -; CDR3aa: CASSPRRENTEAFF; CDR3nt: TGTGCCAGCAGCCCCCGAAGGGAAAACACTGAAGCTTTCTTT
j_gene: TRBJ1-1; abundance: -; v_gene: TRBV10-3; d_gene: -; CDR3aa: CAISERGAYDNTEAFF; CDR3nt: TGTGCCATCAGTGAGAGAGGGGCCTACGATAACACTGAAGCTTTCTTT
j_gene: TRBJ2-1; abundance: -; v_gene: TRBV7-2; d_gene: -; CDR3aa: CASRQGGDEQFF; CDR3nt: TGTGCCAGCAGACAGGGAGGCGATGAGCAGTTCTTC
j_gene: TRBJ1-2; abundance: -; v_gene: TRBV6-1; d_gene: TRBD1; CDR3aa: CATRPGTGDYGYTF; CDR3nt: TGTGCCACCCGGCCCGGGACAGGGGACTATGGCTACACCTTC
j_gene: TRBJ1-2; abundance: -; v_gene: TRBV12-3/TRBV12-4; d_gene: -; CDR3aa: CASSSGVQGNYGYTF; CDR3nt: TGTGCCAGCAGCTCGGGGGTGCAGGGGAACTATGGCTACACCTTC
j_gene: TRBJ2-3; abundance: -; v_gene: TRBV20-1; d_gene: TRBD2; CDR3aa: CSAVSERENTDTQYF; CDR3nt: TGCAGTGCGGTGAGTGAGCGGGAGAACACAGATACGCAGTATTTT
j_gene: TRBJ1-6; abundance: few; v_gene: TRBV6-1; d_gene: -; CDR3aa: CASSAVLGNSPLHF; CDR3nt: TGTGCCAGCAGTGCTGTATTGGGTAATTCACCCCTCCACTTT
j_gene: TRBJ2-2; abundance: -; v_gene: TRBV2; d_gene: -; CDR3aa: CASSESGGRTGELFF; CDR3nt: TGTGCCAGCAGTGAGTCAGGGGGGAGAACCGGGGAGCTGTTTTTT
j_gene: TRBJ2-3; abundance: -; v_gene: TRBV29-1; d_gene: -; CDR3aa: CSVVGRATDTQYF; CDR3nt: TGCAGCGTTGTCGGGCGGGCCACAGATACGCAGTATTTT
j_gene: TRBJ2-1; abundance: few; v_gene: TRBV29-1; d_gene: TRBD2; CDR3aa: CSAGTSGPYNEQFF; CDR3nt: TGCAGCGCCGGGACTAGCGGGCCGTACAATGAGCAGTTCTTC
j_gene: TRBJ2-1; abundance: -; v_gene: TRBV20-1; d_gene: TRBD2; CDR3aa: CSARDRPSGGYNEQFF; CDR3nt: TGCAGTGCTAGAGATCGACCGAGCGGGGGATACAATGAGCAGTTCTTC
j_gene: TRBJ1-2; abundance: few; v_gene: TRBV29-1; d_gene: -; CDR3aa: CSVEDGGARGYTF; CDR3nt: TGCAGCGTTGAAGACGGCGGGGCGCGCGGCTACACCTTC
j_gene: TRBJ2-1; abundance: -; v_gene: TRBV10-3; d_gene: TRBD2; CDR3aa: CAIRASSGSSYNEQFF; CDR3nt: TGTGCCATCAGAGCCTCTAGCGGGAGCTCCTACAATGAGCAGTTCTTC
j_gene: TRBJ2-7; abundance: few; v_gene: TRBV5-8; d_gene: -; CDR3aa: CASSQWTRAYEQYF; CDR3nt: TGTGCCAGCAGCCAATGGACGAGGGCCTACGAGCAGTACTTC
j_gene: TRBJ2-3; abundance: few; v_gene: TRBV28; d_gene: TRBD1; CDR3aa: CASSPDRALTDTQYF; CDR3nt: TGTGCCAGCAGCCCCGACAGGGCTTTGACAGATACGCAGTATTTT
j_gene: TRBJ1-1; abundance: -; v_gene: TRBV4-1; d_gene: -; CDR3aa: CASSRDRRNTEAFF; CDR3nt: TGCGCCAGCAGCCGGGACCGAAGGAACACTGAAGCTTTCTTT
j_gene: TRBJ2-3; abundance: -; v_gene: TRBV7-2; d_gene: TRBD1; CDR3aa: CASSEDRGGRYF; CDR3nt: TGTGCCAGCAGCGAAGACAGGGGGGGCCGGTATTTT
j_gene: TRBJ1-3; abundance: few; v_gene: TRBV28; d_gene: -; CDR3aa: CASSTTNSVNTIYF; CDR3nt: TGTGCCAGCAGTACGACGAACAGCGTGAACACCATATATTTT
j_gene: TRBJ2-3; abundance: -; v_gene: TRBV5-1; d_gene: -; CDR3aa: CASSSGGVQGLRTDTQYF; CDR3nt: TGCGCCAGCAGCTCCGGAGGGGTTCAGGGTCTTCGCACAGATACGCAGTATTTT
j_gene: TRBJ2-2; abundance: -; v_gene: TRBV6-2/TRBV6-3; d_gene: TRBD1; CDR3aa: CASSSDRGTNTGELFF; CDR3nt: TGTGCCAGCAGTTCCGACAGGGGAACGAACACCGGGGAGCTGTTTTTT
j_gene: TRBJ1-2; abundance: -; v_gene: TRBV19; d_gene: -; CDR3aa: CASTTGTRYGYTF; CDR3nt: TGTGCCAGTACGACCGGGACACGGTATGGCTACACCTTC
j_gene: TRBJ1-2; abundance: few; v_gene: TRBV29-1; d_gene: -; CDR3aa: CSVFPGANYGYTF; CDR3nt: TGCAGCGTGTTCCCTGGAGCTAACTATGGCTACACCTTC
j_gene: TRBJ2-7; abundance: few; v_gene: TRBV7-8; d_gene: -; CDR3aa: CASSLVAVAGYEQYF; CDR3nt: TGTGCCAGCAGCTTAGTAGCCGTCGCAGGCTACGAGCAGTACTTC
j_gene: TRBJ1-4; abundance: -; v_gene: TRBV20-1; d_gene: TRBD1; CDR3aa: CSARGTGVGEKLFF; CDR3nt: TGCAGTGCTAGAGGGACAGGGGTGGGTGAAAAACTGTTTTTT
j_gene: TRBJ2-7; abundance: -; v_gene: TRBV11-3; d_gene: TRBD1; CDR3aa: CASSSGTGGDEQYF; CDR3nt: TGTGCCAGCAGCTCCGGGACAGGGGGGGACGAGCAGTACTTC
j_gene: TRBJ1-2; abundance: -; v_gene: TRBV7-2; d_gene: -; CDR3aa: CASSIGTNYGYTF; CDR3nt: TGTGCCAGCAGCATCGGGACAAACTATGGCTACACCTTC
j_gene: TRBJ1-1; abundance: -; v_gene: TRBV6-1; d_gene: -; CDR3aa: CASRGRIEAFF; CDR3nt: TGTGCCAGCAGGGGGCGGATTGAAGCTTTCTTT
j_gene: TRBJ2-3; abundance: -; v_gene: TRBV7-2; d_gene: -; CDR3aa: CASSLWGRDTQYF; CDR3nt: TGTGCCAGCAGCTTGTGGGGGCGGGATACGCAGTATTTT
j_gene: TRBJ1-5; abundance: few; v_gene: TRBV6-1; d_gene: TRBD1; CDR3aa: CASSPSRGKYQPQHF; CDR3nt: TGTGCCAGCAGTCCGTCCAGGGGGAAGTATCAGCCCCAGCATTTT
j_gene: TRBJ1-5; abundance: -; v_gene: TRBV20-1; d_gene: -; CDR3aa: CSAMSPGQPQHF; CDR3nt: TGCAGTGCCATGTCCCCCGGTCAGCCCCAGCATTTT
j_gene: TRBJ1-2; abundance: -; v_gene: TRBV4-2; d_gene: TRBD1; CDR3aa: CASSHEGQTYGYTF; CDR3nt: TGTGCCAGCAGCCACGAGGGACAGACCTATGGCTACACCTTC
j_gene: TRBJ1-5; abundance: -; v_gene: TRBV12-3/TRBV12-4; d_gene: -; CDR3aa: CASSEGQLNQPQHF; CDR3nt: TGTGCCAGCAGTGAAGGACAGCTAAATCAGCCCCAGCATTTT
j_gene: TRBJ2-2; abundance: -; v_gene: TRBV7-2; d_gene: TRBD1; CDR3aa: CASSGGTGGTGELFF; CDR3nt: TGTGCCAGCAGCGGCGGGACAGGGGGGACCGGGGAGCTGTTTTTT